This TCR beta chain was profiled in a study of blood T cell repertoires in COVID-19. As for the study in general: Researchers got acute and convalescent COVID-19 samples from the United States, Italy and Spain. In each case, the material was cDNA or gDNA derived from T cells, B-cell-depleted T cells, or PBMCs.

In the original processing: Cell counts per sample came from amplifying reference gene primers. Sequencing was performed with immunoSEQ multiplex PCR; in TCRdb, only in-frame clones are kept and a portion is missing. The D gene and trimming were derived from the DNA, and the V and J assignments and clone size from that table. This sample yields roughly 100,000 clones, of which 84% are seen a single time; about 11% belongs to the top ten. Losses at the gene ends were 2 bases for V and 1 base for J; bases not matched to a gene: 1. Germline V gene sequence: CDR1 LNHNV, CDR2 YYDKDF (reference sequence). The CDR3 spans 15 residues.

The chain couples TRBV15 to TRBJ2-3; 9 positions agree with TRBD1. The clonotype originates from a human donor in a cohort sampled during active COVID-19. The sequenced sample was peripheral blood. For the CDR3, the DNA is TGTGCCACCAGCAGAAGACAGGGGGGCACAGATACGCAGTATTTT. Its translation is CATSRRQGGTDTQYF.